Listed below are T cell receptor beta chains from one sample, sequenced in a study of blood T cell repertoires in COVID-19. Data came from immunoSEQ multiplex PCR; TCRdb stores just in-frame clones and leaves some out. Altogether under 200,000 clones are present, approximately 85% being singletons, with the ten largest covering roughly 1.3%. Specimen: peripheral blood. The source of these receptors is a man aged 60-69 years who had recovered from COVID-19. Both conserved end residues are part of each CDR3. A D gene is named only where the DNA matches it firmly. Clone size is given for some rows only: seen once, a few or many times, or a class if the clone is expanded.

j_gene	d_gene	abundance	v_gene	CDR3aa	CDR3nt
TRBJ2-7	TRBD1	NA	TRBV7-8	CASSVRQGTLYEQYF	TGTGCCAGCAGCGTCAGACAGGGGACCTTGTACGAGCAGTACTTC
TRBJ2-7	NA	NA	TRBV14	CASSPWGGGGGDEQYF	TGTGCCAGCAGCCCCTGGGGTGGGGGCGGTGGGGACGAGCAGTACTTC
TRBJ2-3	TRBD2	NA	TRBV28	CASGGETDTQYF	TGTGCCAGCGGGGGGGAAACAGATACGCAGTATTTT
TRBJ2-3	TRBD2	once	TRBV6-5	CASSYSGGGITDTQYF	TGTGCCAGCAGTTACTCAGGCGGGGGGATCACAGATACGCAGTATTTT
TRBJ2-5	TRBD1	NA	TRBV3-1/TRBV3-2	CASSPGTGRPETQYF	TGTGCCAGCAGCCCAGGGACAGGGCGGCCAGAGACCCAGTACTTC
TRBJ1-1	NA	NA	TRBV5-4	CASSFGASRSSEAFF	TGTGCCAGCAGCTTTGGGGCCTCGCGGTCTAGTGAAGCTTTCTTT
TRBJ2-2	NA	NA	TRBV19	CASSNGQGKDTGELFF	TGTGCCAGTAGTAACGGTCAGGGTAAGGACACCGGGGAGCTGTTTTTT
TRBJ1-4	NA	once	TRBV7-6	CASSLFREGATNEKLFF	TGTGCCAGCAGCTTATTTCGGGAGGGAGCAACTAATGAAAAACTGTTTTTT
TRBJ1-1	TRBD1	NA	TRBV7-9	CASSSTGGITEAFF	TGTGCCAGCAGCTCGACAGGGGGCATCACTGAAGCTTTCTTT
TRBJ2-7	TRBD1	NA	TRBV18	CASSRQGAINSYEQYF	TGTGCCAGCTCCAGGCAGGGGGCCATAAATTCCTACGAGCAGTACTTC
TRBJ2-7	TRBD2	NA	TRBV3-1/TRBV3-2	CASSPSSGVHEQYF	TGTGCCAGCAGCCCTTCTAGCGGGGTGCACGAGCAGTACTTC
TRBJ1-1	NA	NA	TRBV2	CASSQQGHMNTEAFF	TGTGCCAGCAGTCAACAGGGCCACATGAACACTGAAGCTTTCTTT
TRBJ1-5	TRBD1	few	TRBV27	CASSPQGQANQPQHF	TGTGCCAGCAGTCCCCAAGGACAGGCTAATCAGCCCCAGCATTTT
TRBJ2-5	TRBD1	NA	TRBV7-2	CASSSQGAAETQYF	TGTGCCAGCAGCTCCCAGGGGGCTGCGGAGACCCAGTACTTC
TRBJ1-4	TRBD1	NA	TRBV19	CASSKRTGANEKLFF	TGTGCCAGTAGTAAGCGGACAGGCGCGAATGAAAAACTGTTTTTT
TRBJ1-1	NA	NA	TRBV29-1	CSVPASMNTEAFF	TGCAGCGTCCCCGCGTCCATGAACACTGAAGCTTTCTTT
TRBJ2-5	NA	few	TRBV12-3/TRBV12-4	CASSQQETQYF	TGTGCCAGCAGTCAACAAGAGACCCAGTACTTC
TRBJ1-4	TRBD1	NA	TRBV2	CASSVGTGGTELFF	TGTGCCAGCAGTGTTGGGACAGGGGGCACGGAACTGTTTTTT
TRBJ1-2	TRBD1	few	TRBV19	CASMGTGGLGYTF	TGTGCCAGTATGGGGACAGGGGGCTTGGGCTACACCTTC
TRBJ2-7	NA	NA	TRBV6-5	CASFPRGRGYEQYF	TGTGCCAGCTTCCCCCGAGGCCGAGGCTACGAGCAGTACTTC
TRBJ2-3	TRBD2	NA	TRBV19	CASRVAGGADTQYF	TGTGCCAGTAGGGTAGCGGGGGGGGCAGATACGCAGTATTTT
TRBJ2-2	TRBD1	NA	TRBV10-3	CAIGSVSTGGTGELFF	TGTGCCATCGGGTCCGTCTCGACAGGGGGCACCGGGGAGCTGTTTTTT
TRBJ1-1	NA	NA	TRBV5-1	CASSYRGDTEAFF	TGCGCCAGCTCATATCGGGGGGACACTGAAGCTTTCTTT
TRBJ1-4	TRBD1	NA	TRBV3-1/TRBV3-2	CASSQVGTGLNEKLFF	TGTGCCAGCAGCCAAGTCGGGACAGGGCTTAATGAAAAACTGTTTTTT
TRBJ1-4	TRBD1	NA	TRBV5-1	CASSYTGEGNEKLFF	TGCGCCAGCAGCTATACAGGGGAAGGTAATGAAAAACTGTTTTTT
TRBJ1-4	NA	NA	TRBV15	CATSTTREGSEKLFF	TGTGCCACCAGCACCACCCGGGAGGGGAGTGAAAAACTGTTTTTT
TRBJ1-2	NA	NA	TRBV7-2	CASSSRVGGGRGYTF	TGTGCCAGCAGCTCCCGCGTCGGGGGAGGTAGGGGCTACACCTTC